The 32 T cell receptor beta chains listed next were all sequenced from one sample in a study of shared T cell receptors in the human thymus. Method: immunoSEQ multiplex PCR; TCRdb's copy keeps in-frame clones and lacks some. This table has hundreds of thousands of clones, 70% to 90% appearing once. This same sample was also taken into another study, of human thymus T cells.

The sequencing input was thymocytes. All receptors derive from a girl under three years old with a congenital heart defect.

This chain links TRBV7-2 with TRBJ2-7, with D perhaps matching TRBD1 (6 bases). Per germline, CDR1 SGHTA and CDR2 FQGNSA. Trimming removed 5 bases from V and 3 bases from J, with 20 bases in between. The CDR3 is made up of 16 amino acids. CDR3 coding DNA: TGTGCCAGCAGCCCGAAGGGGGAAAGTCGATGCTACGAGCAGTACTTC. Its translation is CASSPKGESRCYEQYF.

This chain uses TRBV6-1 with TRBJ2-5; 8 positions agree with TRBD1. This CDR3 is 15 amino acids long. Germline loops: CDR1 MNHNS, CDR2 SASEGT. J gave up 5 bases and V 2 bases, and 7 bases lay outside the gene matches. CDR3 protein: CASSERQGAMETQYF. For the CDR3, the DNA is TGTGCCAGCAGTGAACGGCAGGGGGCCATGGAGACCCAGTACTTC.

The chain joins TRBV4-1 to TRBJ2-7, with a possible D match to TRBD2 (6 bases). The CDR3 sequence is 14 residues long. Trimming left V 4 bases short and J 4 bases short, with 14 bases between. Germline values: CDR1 MGHRA, CDR2 YSYEKL. The CDR3 spells CASSPGGFGYEQYF. The CDR3 coding sequence is TGCGCCAGCAGCCCCGGGGGTTTTGGGTACGAGCAGTACTTC.

The chain has TRBV6-5 and TRBJ1-5, with D unresolved. Germline assignment: CDR1 MNHEY and CDR2 SVGAGI. V was clipped by 0 bases and J by 7 bases, with 7 bases between them. The CDR3 is made up of 13 amino acids. CDR3 nucleotides: TGTGCCAGCAGTTACTCGAGTCGGCAGCCCCAGCATTTT. Its translation is CASSYSSRQPQHF.

The rearrangement joins TRBV28 to TRBJ2-7; TRBD2 is a possible D gene (5 bases). The CDR3 runs to 12 residues. The V gene lost 10 bases and the J gene lost 6 bases, with 16 bases spanning the gap. From germline, CDR1 is MDHEN and CDR2 SYDVKM. CDR3 region: CATIRSAGEQYF. The CDR3 DNA is TGTGCCACCATCCGGAGTGCGGGCGAGCAGTACTTC.

This clone was recorded a few times. The rearrangement joins TRBV25-1 to TRBJ2-3; 9 nucleotides line up with TRBD1. Germline-derived CDR1 and CDR2 are MGHDK and SYGVNS. With V trimmed by 3 bases and J by 1 base, 2 bases remained unmatched. CDR3 length: 15 residues. In DNA, the CDR3 is TGTGCCAGCAGTGAGTGGACAGGGGGCACAGATACGCAGTATTTT. Translated: CASSEWTGGTDTQYF.

This chain links TRBV6-1 with TRBJ1-2, with unresolved D. In germline, CDR1 is MNHNS, CDR2 SASEGT. V lost 5 bases, J lost 4 bases, and 5 bases lay in between. There are 11 residues in the CDR3. The CDR3, as DNA: TGTGCCAGCAGTCTCCGCTATGGCTACACCTTC. This sequence encodes CASSLRYGYTF.

V usage is TRBV5-4 and J usage is TRBJ1-1; the D is unclear. Germline assignment: CDR1 SGHNT and CDR2 YYREEE (reference sequence). The CDR3 has 15 residues. Trimming took 0 bases from V and 7 from J, leaving 16 bases between them. The CDR3 DNA follows: TGTGCCAGCAGCTTGGCCGGGAGCTGGTTTGGTGAAGCTTTCTTT. Its protein is CASSLAGSWFGEAFF.

This clone has a handful of counts. This chain connects TRBV6-6 to TRBJ1-1; D is unresolved. Trimming took off 7 bases at V and 1 base at J, with 4 bases between the two ends. The CDR3 is 11 residues long. Germline loops: CDR1 MNHNY, CDR2 SVGAGI (reference sequence). CDR3 nucleotides: TGTGCCAGCACCAAGAACACTGAAGCTTTCTTT. It specifies CASTKNTEAFF.

The chain uses TRBV9 and TRBJ2-3, with TRBD1 matching over 7 bases. The trim removed 3 bases at V and 4 bases at J, leaving 11 bases unmatched. The germline CDR1 and CDR2 sequences are SGDLS and YYNGEE. CDR3 length: 16 residues. CDR3 amino acids: CASSALRQGPADTQYF. The CDR3 nucleotides are TGTGCCAGCAGCGCCCTACGACAGGGCCCTGCAGATACGCAGTATTTT.

CDR3 nucleotide sequence: TGTGCCACCAGCAGAGTCGCAGGGGGCGACCCCGGGGAGCTGTTTTTT. Residues: CATSRVAGGDPGELFF. The J gene is TRBJ2-2, the V gene TRBV15; 8 bases are shared with TRBD1. The CDR3 contains 16 residues. The junction had 7 bases not matched to a gene; V was cut back by 1 base and J by 6 bases. CDR1 LNHNV and CDR2 YYDKDF come from the germline V gene (reference sequence).

The V call is TRBV6-5, the J call TRBJ1-3; D possibly corresponds to TRBD1 (5 bases). The CDR3 is 16 residues long. The V end lost 0 bases, the J end lost 4 bases, and 13 bases lay between the germline ends. The germline V gene has CDR1 MNHEY and CDR2 SVGAGI. Here the CDR3 reads CASSYSSQGDGNTIYF. In nucleotides, the CDR3 is TGTGCCAGCAGTTACTCGAGTCAGGGCGACGGAAACACCATATATTTT.

This rearrangement joins TRBV25-1 to TRBJ1-6; D is unclear. The length of the CDR3 is 16 residues. Trimming removed 4 bases at V and 3 bases at J, with 13 bases between. The germline V gene encodes CDR1 MGHDK and CDR2 SYGVNS. The CDR3 sequence is CASSVRGLDYNSPLHF. The CDR3 DNA is TGTGCCAGCAGTGTAAGAGGGTTGGACTATAATTCACCCCTCCACTTT.

V and J are TRBV28 and TRBJ1-5, with D hard to call. Germline CDR1 is MDHEN and CDR2 is SYDVKM. CDR3 size: 15 residues. Trimming pared 4 bases from V and 4 bases from J, leaving 14 bases between. The CDR3 reads CASSYQTLANQPQHF. The CDR3 bases are TGTGCCAGCAGTTATCAGACACTCGCTAATCAGCCCCAGCATTTT.

This clone was seen a handful of times. The rearrangement joins TRBV29-1 to TRBJ2-3, with TRBD1 matching over 11 bases. In germline, CDR1 is SQVTM, CDR2 ANQGSEA. V lost 3 bases and J lost 5; bases outside the gene matches: 13. CDR3 length equals 17 residues. The DNA of the CDR3 is TGCAGCGTTGAGCTGGACAGGGGGCAGGGGATGGGAGATACGCAGTATTTT. Protein sequence: CSVELDRGQGMGDTQYF.

This chain links TRBV10-3 with TRBJ2-3; TRBD2 aligns across 8 bases. CDR3 length equals 15 residues. The junction had 12 bases not matched to a gene; V was cut back by 7 bases and J by 6 bases. CDR1 and CDR2 (germline): ENHRY, SYGVKD. The CDR3 DNA sequence: TGTGCCATCAACCAGCGGGGGCCTCTTGATGATACGCAGTATTTT. Residues: CAINQRGPLDDTQYF.

The chain links TRBV14 to TRBJ1-2; TRBD1 is a possible D gene (5 bases). Germline V lookup: CDR1 SGHDN, CDR2 FVKESK. V lost 0 bases and J 0 bases, leaving 14 bases between the germline ends. The CDR3 has 17 residues. The CDR3 is CASSQEGRARTNYGYTF. CDR3 DNA sequence: TGTGCCAGCAGCCAAGAGGGCAGGGCGCGAACTAACTATGGCTACACCTTC.

V and J are TRBV5-1 and TRBJ2-3, with D tentatively TRBD1 (5 bases). Per the germline V gene, CDR1 is SGHRS and CDR2 is YFSETQ. The CDR3 extends over 18 amino acids. With 1 base removed from V and 0 bases from J, the gap between germline ends came to 18 bases. As DNA, the CDR3 is TGCGCCAGCAGCTTGTGGAACCCCTCAGGGTGGAGCACAGATACGCAGTATTTT. It yields the protein CASSLWNPSGWSTDTQYF.

The chain carries TRBV28 and TRBJ2-5; 7 nucleotides match TRBD1. V lost 4 bases and J lost 0; bases outside the gene matches: 5. The CDR3 totals 15 residues. CDR1 and CDR2 from the germline V gene are MDHEN and SYDVKM. Written as DNA, the CDR3 is TGTGCCAGCAGTTCCGGGGACAGTTACCAAGAGACCCAGTACTTC. It codes for CASSSGDSYQETQYF.

This chain connects TRBV5-5 to TRBJ1-5, with 8 bases fitting TRBD1. CDR1 is SGHKS and CDR2 is YYEKEE in the germline V gene (reference sequence). Germline trimming cut 4 bases from V and 2 bases from J; bases unmatched to any gene: 8. This CDR3 has 16 residues. As DNA, the CDR3 is TGTGCCAGCAGCCAGGGGGCCCAGAGGGGCAATCAGCCCCAGCATTTT. Encoded protein: CASSQGAQRGNQPQHF. Together with reference TRBV5-5 and TRBJ1-5, the CDR3 gives the full variable domain: DAGVTQSPTHLIKTRGQQVTLRCSPISGHKSVSWYQQVLGQGPQFIFQYYEKEERGRGNFPDRFSARQFPNYSSELNVNALLLGDSALYLCASSQGAQRGNQPQHFGDGTRLSIL.

The V call is TRBV5-1, the J call TRBJ1-1; D perhaps matches TRBD1 (5 bases). Germline CDR1 SGHRS, CDR2 YFSETQ. The CDR3 length is 14 residues. The germline V and J ends were trimmed by 4 bases and 1 base, with 11 bases remaining between them. The CDR3 here is CASSGPRENTEAFF. The CDR3, as DNA: TGCGCCAGCAGCGGCCCCAGGGAGAACACTGAAGCTTTCTTT.

This clone came up a few times. The chain joins TRBV29-1 to TRBJ2-1; 10 nucleotides match TRBD2. The ends lost 0 bases at V and 8 bases at J; junction bases unmatched: 13. Germline V gene data show CDR1 as SQVTM and CDR2 as ANQGSEA. The CDR3 contains 17 residues. CDR3 bases: TGCAGCGTTGAAGATACCCCTCGTGGGACTAGCGTTGATGAGCAGTTCTTC. It codes for CSVEDTPRGTSVDEQFF.

V usage is TRBV7-9 and J usage is TRBJ1-1; possible D gene TRBD1, 5 bases. V lost 5 bases and J 6 bases, leaving 19 bases between the germline ends. The germline V gene encodes CDR1 SEHNR and CDR2 FQNEAQ (reference sequence). This CDR3 has 15 amino acids. This chain's CDR3 is CASSISPTVFPEAFF. DNA for the CDR3: TGTGCCAGCAGCATCTCCCCGACAGTCTTCCCTGAAGCTTTCTTT.

The CDR3 protein is CASSLRDSGETQYF. The CDR3 bases are TGTGCCAGCAGTTTAAGGGACAGTGGCGAGACCCAGTACTTC. The V and J genes are TRBV27 and TRBJ2-5; 7 positions match TRBD1. The V gene end was trimmed by 2 bases and the J gene end by 5 bases; junction bases not matched to a gene: 5. The V gene's germline CDR1 is MNHEY and CDR2 SMNVEV (reference sequence). This CDR3 has 14 residues.

The DNA of the CDR3 is TGCGCCAGCAGCCCCCAGCCTAACGGCGCTCGGGTCACTGAAGCTTTCTTT. Protein product: CASSPQPNGARVTEAFF. V and J are TRBV4-3 and TRBJ1-1, with D uncertain. The germline gives CDR1 LGHNA, CDR2 YSLEER. The germline V and J ends were trimmed by 4 bases and 4 bases, with 22 bases remaining between them. The CDR3 is 17 residues long.

CDR3 protein: CAWSQGRSYEQYF. CDR3 in DNA: TGTGCCTGGAGTCAGGGGAGATCCTACGAGCAGTACTTC. The chain carries TRBV30 and TRBJ2-7; tentative D call: TRBD1 (6 bases). Germline V gene sequence: CDR1 GTSNPN, CDR2 SVGIG (reference sequence). The CDR3 spans 13 residues. Trimming cost V 2 bases and J 1 base, with 9 bases left between them.

The V gene is TRBV9, the J gene TRBJ1-2, with 9 bases fitting TRBD1. Trimming removed 0 bases from V and 7 bases from J; junction bases left unmatched: 16. Per the germline V gene, CDR1 is SGDLS and CDR2 is YYNGEE. The CDR3 runs to 18 residues. CDR3 nucleotide sequence: TGTGCCAGCAGCGTAGCGGACGGACCGGGACAGGGATCGGGTGGCTACACCTTC. Its translation: CASSVADGPGQGSGGYTF. Filled out from reference TRBV9 and TRBJ1-2, the complete variable domain reads DSGVTQTPKHLITATGQRVTLRCSPRSGDLSVYWYQQSLDQGLQFLIQYYNGEERAKGNILERFSAQQFPDLHSELNLSSLELGDSALYFCASSVADGPGQGSGGYTFGSGTRLTVV.

The chain uses TRBV6-5 and TRBJ1-2; D call uncertain. CDR1 and CDR2 from the germline V gene are MNHEY and SVGAGI. CDR3 length: 13 amino acids. Trimming took off 5 bases at V and 8 bases at J, with 15 bases between the two ends. The CDR3 is CASSPRTVRGYTF. The CDR3 nucleotides are TGTGCCAGCAGTCCGCGCACAGTTAGAGGCTACACCTTC.

The gene calls are TRBV6-5 and TRBJ1-1; 8 positions match TRBD1. Germline V gives CDR1 MNHEY, CDR2 SVGAGI. V trimming: 2 bases; J trimming: 6 bases; junction bases outside the gene matches: 2. The CDR3 is 13 residues long. CDR3 coding DNA: TGTGCCAGCAGTTACCGGACAGGGCCTGAAGCTTTCTTT. Its protein product is CASSYRTGPEAFF.

The chain employs TRBV7-9 and TRBJ1-2; D is unclear. Trimming pared 0 bases from V and 5 bases from J, leaving 10 bases between. The CDR3 is 14 amino acids. Per the germline V gene, CDR1 is SEHNR and CDR2 is FQNEAQ (reference sequence). The CDR3 DNA follows: TGTGCCAGCAGCTTAGCGGGAGAATCTTATGGCTACACCTTC. Protein product: CASSLAGESYGYTF.

In its sample, this clone was seen once. The chain carries TRBV28 and TRBJ1-4; 9 nucleotides agree with TRBD1. Trimming took 3 bases from V and 6 from J; bases not matched to a gene: 14. The CDR3 runs 18 residues. Germline CDR1 MDHEN, CDR2 SYDVKM. The CDR3 bases are TGTGCCAGCAGTTTCCCCCGGGACAGGGACGGGCGCTATGAAAAACTGTTTTTT. Amino acids: CASSFPRDRDGRYEKLFF.

This chain links TRBV28 with TRBJ2-5, with 7 bases identical to TRBD1. The junction had 8 bases not matched to a gene; V was cut back by 11 bases and J by 2 bases. Germline CDR1 MDHEN, CDR2 SYDVKM. The CDR3 consists of 13 residues. CDR3 loop: CAGTATGQETQYF. The CDR3, as DNA: TGTGCCGGGACAGCGACGGGGCAAGAGACCCAGTACTTC. Complete variable domain (other parts from reference TRBV28 and TRBJ2-5): DVKVTQSSRYLVKRTGEKVFLECVQDMDHENMFWYRQDPGLGLRLIYFSYDVKMKEKGDIPEGYSVSREKKERFSLILESASTNQTSMYLCAGTATGQETQYFGPGTRLLVL.